Listed below are T cell receptor beta chains from one sample, sequenced in a study of T cell changes during pregnancy in multiple sclerosis. Measured with immunoSEQ multiplex PCR; TCRdb has only the in-frame clones, and not every one. Of 55,000 to 75,000 clones listed, 91% are singletons. The sequencing used peripheral blood, collected after pregnancy. The receptor source for this set is a female donor in good health, enrolled as a control in a pregnancy study. The CDR3 runs from the conserved cysteine through the conserved F or W. Fields, in order: D gene, clone size, J gene, V gene, CDR3 protein, CDR3 DNA. D genes are given only for firm matches. The listing skips clone size in some rows; elsewhere it reads once, few, many or a size class.

>.|.|TRBJ1-1|TRBV25-1
CASSDRSFEAFF
TGTGCCAGCAGTGATCGGTCATTTGAAGCTTTCTTT
>TRBD1|.|TRBJ2-7|TRBV9
CASSGERDRDYEQYF
TGTGCCAGCAGCGGGGAGCGGGACAGGGATTACGAGCAGTACTTC
>.|.|TRBJ2-3|TRBV30
CAWSERPRGTDTQYF
TGTGCCTGGAGTGAGCGACCTCGCGGCACAGATACGCAGTATTTT
>.|once|TRBJ1-6|TRBV19
CASSIQGKNSPLHF
TGTGCCAGTAGTATACAGGGGAAAAATTCACCCCTCCACTTT
>.|.|TRBJ2-1|TRBV30
CASGQQYNEQFF
TGTGCCTCCGGACAGCAGTACAATGAGCAGTTCTTC
>TRBD1|.|TRBJ2-4|TRBV4-1
CASSQVRGRRDRGKNIQYF
TGCGCCAGCAGCCAAGTGCGAGGGCGCCGGGACAGGGGTAAAAACATTCAGTACTTC
>.|.|TRBJ1-4|TRBV5-1
CASSLVQTKEKLFF
TGCGCCAGCAGCTTGGTACAAACCAAGGAAAAACTGTTTTTT
>TRBD1|once|TRBJ1-4|TRBV5-3
CARSLEGGQGNEKLFF
TGTGCCAGAAGCTTGGAGGGGGGACAGGGGAATGAAAAACTGTTTTTT
>.|.|TRBJ1-6|TRBV4-3
CASSQDSRINSPLHF
TGCGCCAGCAGCCAAGACTCGCGGATTAATTCACCCCTCCACTTT
>TRBD2|.|TRBJ2-7|TRBV30
CAWRRGGFEQYF
TGTGCCTGGAGAAGGGGAGGGTTCGAGCAGTACTTC
>TRBD1|once|TRBJ1-4|TRBV19
CATRDRKETTTNEKLFF
TGTGCCACCAGGGACAGGAAGGAAACTACGACTAATGAAAAACTGTTTTTT
>.|.|TRBJ1-4|TRBV18
CASSPMAGYEKLFF
TGTGCCAGCTCACCAATGGCAGGGTATGAAAAACTGTTTTTT
>.|.|TRBJ1-2|TRBV19
CASSRRSGLEYGYTF
TGTGCCAGTAGTAGACGATCAGGGTTGGAGTATGGCTACACCTTC
>TRBD1|.|TRBJ1-6|TRBV7-2
CASSGRDSNSPLHF
TGTGCCAGCAGCGGCCGGGACAGCAATTCACCCCTCCACTTT
>.|.|TRBJ1-3|TRBV30
CAWDSWRVASSGNTIYF
TGTGCCTGGGACTCTTGGCGGGTGGCCTCCTCTGGAAACACCATATATTTT
>.|.|TRBJ2-7|TRBV9
CASSVGGNEQYF
TGTGCCAGCAGCGTAGGAGGGAACGAGCAGTACTTC
>.|.|TRBJ1-4|TRBV18
CASSPAARLNEKLFF
TGTGCCAGCTCACCAGCGGCCAGATTAAATGAAAAACTGTTTTTT
>TRBD1|.|TRBJ1-1|TRBV11-1
CASSLVAGGMTEAFF
TGTGCCAGCAGCTTAGTAGCAGGGGGAATGACTGAAGCTTTCTTT
>.|.|TRBJ2-2|TRBV11-2
CASSHGQSTGELFF
TGTGCCAGCAGCCATGGACAGTCAACCGGGGAGCTGTTTTTT
>.|.|TRBJ1-1|TRBV7-3
CASSLRGGAGRQNTEAFF
TGTGCCAGCAGCTTAAGGGGCGGGGCTGGTAGACAGAACACTGAAGCTTTCTTT
>TRBD1|.|TRBJ2-7|TRBV5-1
CASGTGTGPSYEQYF
TGCGCCAGCGGAACCGGGACAGGGCCTTCCTACGAGCAGTACTTC
>TRBD1|.|TRBJ1-2|TRBV29-1
CSVGQGVDYGYTF
TGCAGCGTTGGACAGGGTGTGGACTATGGCTACACCTTC
>TRBD2|.|TRBJ2-3|TRBV29-1
CSDRLAGGGTQYF
TGCAGCGACCGACTAGCGGGGGGAGGGACGCAGTATTTT
>.|.|TRBJ2-6|TRBV28
CASLSLSGANVLTF
TGTGCCAGTCTAAGTCTCTCTGGGGCCAACGTCCTGACTTTC
>TRBD2|.|TRBJ2-7|TRBV6-5
CASSYVGGGFGYEQYF
TGTGCCAGCAGTTACGTCGGGGGGGGTTTCGGGTACGAGCAGTACTTC
>.|.|TRBJ2-2|TRBV9
CASSVRGGSGELFF
TGTGCCAGCAGCGTACGAGGAGGGTCCGGGGAGCTGTTTTTT
>TRBD2|.|TRBJ2-7|TRBV15
CATSSRETSGLDEQYF
TGTGCCACCAGCTCTCGAGAGACTAGCGGGTTGGACGAGCAGTACTTC
>TRBD1|.|TRBJ2-6|TRBV7-6
CASSSPTGGSVSGANVLTF
TGTGCCAGCAGCTCTCCTACAGGGGGGTCGGTCTCTGGGGCCAACGTCCTGACTTTC
>.|.|TRBJ1-2|TRBV2
CASNPQGFDGYTF
TGTGCCAGCAATCCACAGGGCTTCGATGGCTACACCTTC